This T cell receptor (beta chain) stems from a study of blood T cells in healthy people across ages. Per the germline V gene, CDR1 is LGHDT and CDR2 is YNNKEL (reference sequence). Between the trimmed V and J ends, which lost 1 base and 4 bases, there was a span of 10 bases. The CDR3 loop spans 15 amino acids. In this sample, this clonotype turned up once. A sample-barcoded 5' primer and a J-beta primer mix were used in a second PCR of roughly 7 to 11 cycles. Every cDNA molecule carried a tag from a template-switch adaptor bearing 12 random nucleotides. MiXCR, run by TCRdb on the 5' RACE reads, gives a single entry per CDR3 protein. The sample holds 1,500,000 or so distinct CDR3 sequences, approximately 59% seen once.

Sequences were obtained from blood. The clonotype was recovered from a man aged 18-30 years in good health. The V and J genes are TRBV3-1 and TRBJ2-2; no reliable D call. The CDR3 nucleotides read TGTGCCAGCAGCCAAGCCCCGTTTGGCACCGGGGAGCTGTTTTTT. Its protein is CASSQAPFGTGELFF.